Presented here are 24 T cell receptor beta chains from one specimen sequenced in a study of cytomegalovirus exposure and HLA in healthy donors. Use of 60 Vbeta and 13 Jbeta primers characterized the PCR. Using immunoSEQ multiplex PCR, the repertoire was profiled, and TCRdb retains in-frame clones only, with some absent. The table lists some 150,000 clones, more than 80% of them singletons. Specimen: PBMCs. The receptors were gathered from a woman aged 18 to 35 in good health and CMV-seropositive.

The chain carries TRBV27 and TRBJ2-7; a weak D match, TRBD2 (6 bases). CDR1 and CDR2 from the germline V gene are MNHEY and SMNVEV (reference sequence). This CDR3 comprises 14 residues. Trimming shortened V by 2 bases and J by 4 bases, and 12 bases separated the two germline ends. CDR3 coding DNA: TGTGCCAGCAGTTTAAGACGGGGGATGTACGAGCAGTACTTC. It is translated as CASSLRRGMYEQYF.

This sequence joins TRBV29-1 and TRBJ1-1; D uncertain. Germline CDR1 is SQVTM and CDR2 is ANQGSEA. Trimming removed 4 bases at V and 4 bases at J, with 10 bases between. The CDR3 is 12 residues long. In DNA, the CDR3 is TGCAGCGTTGTCCGTGGTAGCACTGAAGCTTTCTTT. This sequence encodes CSVVRGSTEAFF.

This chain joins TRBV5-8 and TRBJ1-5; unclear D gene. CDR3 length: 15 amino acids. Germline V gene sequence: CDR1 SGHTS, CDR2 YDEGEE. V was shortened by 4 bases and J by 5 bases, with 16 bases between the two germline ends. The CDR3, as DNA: TGTGCCAGCAGCCTGCGGGGAAGGGTGTATCAGCCCCAGCATTTT. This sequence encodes CASSLRGRVYQPQHF.

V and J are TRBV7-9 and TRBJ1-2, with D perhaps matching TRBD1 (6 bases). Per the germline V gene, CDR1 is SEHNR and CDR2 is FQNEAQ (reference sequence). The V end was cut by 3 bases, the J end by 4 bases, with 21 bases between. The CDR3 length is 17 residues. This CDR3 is CASSLDTGILTGYGYTF. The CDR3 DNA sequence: TGTGCCAGCAGCTTGGATACAGGGATTCTTACGGGCTATGGCTACACCTTC.

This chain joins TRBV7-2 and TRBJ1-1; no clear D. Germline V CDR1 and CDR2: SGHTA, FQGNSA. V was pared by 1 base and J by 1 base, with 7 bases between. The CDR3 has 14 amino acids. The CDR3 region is CASSLGASNTEAFF. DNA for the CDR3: TGTGCCAGCAGCTTAGGGGCTTCGAACACTGAAGCTTTCTTT.

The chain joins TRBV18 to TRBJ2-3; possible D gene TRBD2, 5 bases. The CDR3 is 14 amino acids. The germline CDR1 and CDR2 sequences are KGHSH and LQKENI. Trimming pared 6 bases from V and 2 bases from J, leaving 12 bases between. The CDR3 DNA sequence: TGTGCCAGCTCCGCTCGGGAATTCACAGATACGCAGTATTTT. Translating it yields CASSAREFTDTQYF.

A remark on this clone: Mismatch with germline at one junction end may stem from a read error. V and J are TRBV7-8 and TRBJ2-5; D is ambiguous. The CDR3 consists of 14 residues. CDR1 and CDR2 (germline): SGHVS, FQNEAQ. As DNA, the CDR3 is TGTACCAGCAGTCCCCTAGTGGTGGAAAAGACCCAGTACTTC. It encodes CTSSPLVVEKTQYF.

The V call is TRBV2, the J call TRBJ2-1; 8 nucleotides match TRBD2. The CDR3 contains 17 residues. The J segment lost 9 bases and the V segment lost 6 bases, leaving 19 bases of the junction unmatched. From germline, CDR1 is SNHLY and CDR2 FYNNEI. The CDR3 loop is CASRDVTRAGVWAEQFF. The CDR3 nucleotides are TGTGCCAGCAGGGACGTGACTAGAGCGGGGGTTTGGGCTGAGCAGTTCTTC.

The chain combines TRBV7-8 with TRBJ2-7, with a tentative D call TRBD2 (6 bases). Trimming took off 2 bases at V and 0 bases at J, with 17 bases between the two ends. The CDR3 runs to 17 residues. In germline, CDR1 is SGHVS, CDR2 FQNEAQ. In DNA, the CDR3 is TGTGCCAGCAGCTTAAAATCGGGAGCCTCTAGCTCCTACGAGCAGTACTTC. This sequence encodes CASSLKSGASSSYEQYF.

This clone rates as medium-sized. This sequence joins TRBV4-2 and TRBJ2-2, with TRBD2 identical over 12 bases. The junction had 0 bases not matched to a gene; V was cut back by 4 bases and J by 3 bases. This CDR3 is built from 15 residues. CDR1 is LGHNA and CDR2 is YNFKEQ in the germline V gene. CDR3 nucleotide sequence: TGTGCCAGCAGCCGACTAGCGGGGGACACCGGGGAGCTGTTTTTT. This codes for CASSRLAGDTGELFF.

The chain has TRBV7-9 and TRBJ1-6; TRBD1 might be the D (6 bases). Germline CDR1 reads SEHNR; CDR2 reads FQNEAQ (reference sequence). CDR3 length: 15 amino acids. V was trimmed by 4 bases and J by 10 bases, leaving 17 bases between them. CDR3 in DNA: TGTGCCAGCAGCTCGCAGGCATTTCAGGGGTCACCCCTCCACTTT. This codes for CASSSQAFQGSPLHF.

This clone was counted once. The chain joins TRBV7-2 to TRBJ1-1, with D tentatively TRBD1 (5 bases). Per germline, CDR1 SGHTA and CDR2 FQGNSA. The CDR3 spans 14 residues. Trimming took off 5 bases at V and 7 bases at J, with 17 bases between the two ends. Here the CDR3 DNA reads TGTGCCAGCAGCGGGGGGGGTGGGGGATATGAAGCTTTCTTT. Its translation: CASSGGGGGYEAFF.

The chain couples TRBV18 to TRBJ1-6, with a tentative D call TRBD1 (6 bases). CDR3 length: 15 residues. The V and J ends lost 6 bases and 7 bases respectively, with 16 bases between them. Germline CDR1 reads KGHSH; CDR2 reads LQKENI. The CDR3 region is CASSLFDRTNSPLHF. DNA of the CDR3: TGTGCCAGCTCGCTCTTTGACAGGACAAATTCACCCCTCCACTTT.

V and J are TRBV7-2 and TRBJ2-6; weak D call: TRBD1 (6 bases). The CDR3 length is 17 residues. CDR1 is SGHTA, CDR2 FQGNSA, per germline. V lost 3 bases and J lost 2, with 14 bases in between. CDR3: CASSFSGGAAGANVLTF. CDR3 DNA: TGTGCCAGCAGCTTTTCTGGGGGCGCTGCTGGGGCCAACGTCCTGACTTTC.

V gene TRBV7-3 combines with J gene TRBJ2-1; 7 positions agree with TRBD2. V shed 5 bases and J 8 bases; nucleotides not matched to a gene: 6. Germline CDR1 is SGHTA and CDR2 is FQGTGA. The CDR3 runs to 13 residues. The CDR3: CASSVAGGYEQFF. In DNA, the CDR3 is TGTGCCAGCAGCGTAGCGGGCGGGTATGAGCAGTTCTTC.

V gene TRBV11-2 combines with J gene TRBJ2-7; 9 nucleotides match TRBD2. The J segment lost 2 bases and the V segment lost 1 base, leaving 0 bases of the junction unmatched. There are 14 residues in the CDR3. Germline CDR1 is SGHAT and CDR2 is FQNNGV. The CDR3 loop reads CASSLVAGAYEQYF. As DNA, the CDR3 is TGTGCCAGCAGCTTAGTAGCGGGGGCCTACGAGCAGTACTTC.

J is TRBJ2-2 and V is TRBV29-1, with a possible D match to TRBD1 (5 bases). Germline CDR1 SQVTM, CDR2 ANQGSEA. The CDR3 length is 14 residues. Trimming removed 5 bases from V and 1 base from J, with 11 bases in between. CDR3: CSVLTQGNTGELFF. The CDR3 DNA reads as TGCAGCGTTCTTACCCAGGGGAACACCGGGGAGCTGTTTTTT.

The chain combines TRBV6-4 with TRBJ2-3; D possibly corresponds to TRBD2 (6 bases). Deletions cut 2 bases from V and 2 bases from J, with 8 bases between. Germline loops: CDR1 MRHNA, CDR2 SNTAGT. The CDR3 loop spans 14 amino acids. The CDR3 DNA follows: TGTGCCAGCAGTGACGGCGGGGACACAGATACGCAGTATTTT. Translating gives CASSDGGDTDTQYF.

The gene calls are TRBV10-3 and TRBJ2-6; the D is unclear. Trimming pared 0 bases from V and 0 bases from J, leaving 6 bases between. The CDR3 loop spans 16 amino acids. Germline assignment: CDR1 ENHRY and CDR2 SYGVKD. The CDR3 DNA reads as TGTGCCATCAGTGAGTCTGGCCCCTCTGGGGCCAACGTCCTGACTTTC. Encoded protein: CAISESGPSGANVLTF.

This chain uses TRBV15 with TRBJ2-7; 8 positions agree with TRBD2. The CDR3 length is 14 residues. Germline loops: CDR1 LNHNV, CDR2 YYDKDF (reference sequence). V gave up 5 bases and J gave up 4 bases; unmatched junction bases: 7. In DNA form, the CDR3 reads TGTGCCACCAGCGCCGGGACTAGGCTTTACGAGCAGTACTTC. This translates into CATSAGTRLYEQYF. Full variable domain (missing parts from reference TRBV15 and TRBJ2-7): DAMVIQNPRYQVTQFGKPVTLSCSQTLNHNVMYWYQQKSSQAPKLLFHYYDKDFNNEADTPDNFQSRRPNTSFCFLDIRSPGLGDTAMYLCATSAGTRLYEQYFGPGTRLTVT.

DNA for the CDR3: TGTGCCACCAGCCGGGTCGGGGGGGGGCCTGGGGAGACCCAGTACTTC. Protein sequence: CATSRVGGGPGETQYF. The chain carries TRBV15 and TRBJ2-5; 8 nucleotides match TRBD2. CDR1 is LNHNV, CDR2 YYDKDF, per germline (reference sequence). V lost 5 bases to trimming and J lost 5 bases; unmatched junction nucleotides: 13. The CDR3 loop spans 16 amino acids.

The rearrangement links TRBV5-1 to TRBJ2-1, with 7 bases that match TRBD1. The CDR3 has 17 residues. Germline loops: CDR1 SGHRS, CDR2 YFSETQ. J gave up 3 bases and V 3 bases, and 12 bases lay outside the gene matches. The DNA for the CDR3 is TGCGCCAGCAGCTCTAACCCAGAAACAGGGGACTACAATGAGCAGTTCTTC. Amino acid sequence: CASSSNPETGDYNEQFF.

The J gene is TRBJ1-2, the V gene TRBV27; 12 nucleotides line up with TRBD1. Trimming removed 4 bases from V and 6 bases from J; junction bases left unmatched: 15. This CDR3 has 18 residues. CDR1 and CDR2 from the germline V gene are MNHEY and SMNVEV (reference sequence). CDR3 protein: CASSSPGQGAPGRHGYTF. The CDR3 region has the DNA TGTGCCAGCAGTTCCCCGGGACAGGGGGCTCCGGGGCGCCATGGCTACACCTTC.

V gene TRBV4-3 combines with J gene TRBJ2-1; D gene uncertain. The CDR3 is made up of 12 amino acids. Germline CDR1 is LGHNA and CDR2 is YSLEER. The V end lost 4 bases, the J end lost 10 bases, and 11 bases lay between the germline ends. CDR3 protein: CASSRYLGEQFF. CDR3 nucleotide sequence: TGCGCCAGCAGCCGCTACCTCGGGGAGCAGTTCTTC.